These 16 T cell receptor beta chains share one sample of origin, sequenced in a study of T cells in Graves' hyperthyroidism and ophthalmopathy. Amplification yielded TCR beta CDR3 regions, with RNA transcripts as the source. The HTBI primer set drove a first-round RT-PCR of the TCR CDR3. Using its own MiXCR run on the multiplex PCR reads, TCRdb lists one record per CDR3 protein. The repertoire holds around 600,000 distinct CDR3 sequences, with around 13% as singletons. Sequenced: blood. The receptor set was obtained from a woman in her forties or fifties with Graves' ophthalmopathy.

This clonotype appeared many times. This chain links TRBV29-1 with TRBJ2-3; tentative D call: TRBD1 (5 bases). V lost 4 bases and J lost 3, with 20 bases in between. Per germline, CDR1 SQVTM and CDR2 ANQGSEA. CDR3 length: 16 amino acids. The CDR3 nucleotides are TGCAGCGTTGGCCCAGGACACCAACTTAAGACAGATACGCAGTATTTT. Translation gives CSVGPGHQLKTDTQYF.

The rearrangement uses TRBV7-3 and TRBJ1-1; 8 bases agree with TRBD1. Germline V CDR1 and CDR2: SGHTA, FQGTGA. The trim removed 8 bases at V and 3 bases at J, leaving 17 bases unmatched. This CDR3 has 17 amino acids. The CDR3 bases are TGTGCCAGCCCCTCTTTGGACAGGGATAGGGGGTACACTGAAGCTTTCTTT. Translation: CASPSLDRDRGYTEAFF.

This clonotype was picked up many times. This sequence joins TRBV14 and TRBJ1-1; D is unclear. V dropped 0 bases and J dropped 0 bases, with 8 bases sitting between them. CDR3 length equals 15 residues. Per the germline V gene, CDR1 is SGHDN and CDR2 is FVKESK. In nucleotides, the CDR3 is TGTGCCAGCAGCCAAGAAGCCGACTTGAACACTGAAGCTTTCTTT. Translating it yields CASSQEADLNTEAFF.

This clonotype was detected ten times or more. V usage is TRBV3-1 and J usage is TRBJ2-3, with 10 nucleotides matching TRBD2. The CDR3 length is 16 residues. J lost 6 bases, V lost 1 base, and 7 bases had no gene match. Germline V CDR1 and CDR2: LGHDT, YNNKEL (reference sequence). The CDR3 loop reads CASSQGPSGSADTQYF. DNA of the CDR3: TGTGCCAGCAGCCAAGGTCCTAGCGGGAGTGCGGATACGCAGTATTTT.

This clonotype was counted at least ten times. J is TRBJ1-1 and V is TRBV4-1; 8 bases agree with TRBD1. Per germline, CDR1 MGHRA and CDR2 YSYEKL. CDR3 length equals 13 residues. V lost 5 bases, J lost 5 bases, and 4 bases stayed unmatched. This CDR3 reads CASSATGETEAFF. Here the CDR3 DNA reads TGCGCCAGCAGCGCGACAGGGGAGACTGAAGCTTTCTTT.

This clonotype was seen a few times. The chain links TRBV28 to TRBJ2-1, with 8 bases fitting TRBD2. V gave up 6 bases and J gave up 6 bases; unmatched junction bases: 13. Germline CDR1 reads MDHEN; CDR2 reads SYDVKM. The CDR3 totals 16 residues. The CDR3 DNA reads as TGTGCCAGCAGCCCACCACGGGGGGGCCGTCTCAATGAGCAGTTCTTC. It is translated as CASSPPRGGRLNEQFF.

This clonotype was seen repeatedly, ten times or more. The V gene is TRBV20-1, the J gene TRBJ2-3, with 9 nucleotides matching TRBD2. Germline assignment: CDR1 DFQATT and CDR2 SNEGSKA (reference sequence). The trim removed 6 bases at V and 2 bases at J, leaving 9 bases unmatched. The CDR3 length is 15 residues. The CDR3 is CSAQAPSGVTDTQYF. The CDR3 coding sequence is TGCAGTGCCCAAGCACCTAGCGGGGTCACAGATACGCAGTATTTT.

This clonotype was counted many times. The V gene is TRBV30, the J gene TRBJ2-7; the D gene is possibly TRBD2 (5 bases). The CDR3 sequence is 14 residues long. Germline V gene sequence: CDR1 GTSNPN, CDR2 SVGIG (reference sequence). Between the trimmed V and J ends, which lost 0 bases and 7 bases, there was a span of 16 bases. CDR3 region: CAWSVRERVWEQYF. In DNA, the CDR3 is TGTGCCTGGAGTGTACGAGAGAGGGTTTGGGAGCAGTACTTC.

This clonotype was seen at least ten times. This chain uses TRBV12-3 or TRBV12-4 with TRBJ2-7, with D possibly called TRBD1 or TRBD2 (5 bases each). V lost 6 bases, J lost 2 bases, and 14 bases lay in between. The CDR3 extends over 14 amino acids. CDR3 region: CASSAGTPTYEQYF. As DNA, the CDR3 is TGTGCCAGCAGCGCCGGGACCCCTACCTACGAGCAGTACTTC.

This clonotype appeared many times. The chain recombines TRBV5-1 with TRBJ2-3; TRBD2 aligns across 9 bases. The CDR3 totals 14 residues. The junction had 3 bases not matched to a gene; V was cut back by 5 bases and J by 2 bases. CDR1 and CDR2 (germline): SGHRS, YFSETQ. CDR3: CASRLAGNTDTQYF. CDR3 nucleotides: TGCGCCAGCAGGCTAGCGGGGAACACAGATACGCAGTATTTT.

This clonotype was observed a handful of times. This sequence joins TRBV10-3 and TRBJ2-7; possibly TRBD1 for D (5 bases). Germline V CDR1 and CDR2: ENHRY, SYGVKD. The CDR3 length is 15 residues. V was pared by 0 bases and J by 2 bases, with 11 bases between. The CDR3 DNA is TGTGCCATCAGTGAGTCGCTGACAGTAACCTACGAGCAGTACTTC. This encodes CAISESLTVTYEQYF.

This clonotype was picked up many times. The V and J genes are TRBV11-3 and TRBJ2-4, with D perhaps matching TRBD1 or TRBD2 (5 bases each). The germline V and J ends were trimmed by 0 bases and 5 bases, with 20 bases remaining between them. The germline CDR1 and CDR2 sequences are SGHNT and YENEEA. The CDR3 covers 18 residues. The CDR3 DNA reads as TGTGCCAGCAGCTTAGATCGGTTCCGGGATCAGGGCGAAAACATTCAGTACTTC. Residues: CASSLDRFRDQGENIQYF.

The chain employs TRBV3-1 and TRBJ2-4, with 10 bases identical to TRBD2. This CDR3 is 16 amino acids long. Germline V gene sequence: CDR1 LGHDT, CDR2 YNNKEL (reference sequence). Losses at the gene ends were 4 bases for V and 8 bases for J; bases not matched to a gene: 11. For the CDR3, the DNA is TGTGCCAGCAGCCTAGCGGGAGGAGTCGGTGTGGACATTCAGTACTTC. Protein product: CASSLAGGVGVDIQYF.

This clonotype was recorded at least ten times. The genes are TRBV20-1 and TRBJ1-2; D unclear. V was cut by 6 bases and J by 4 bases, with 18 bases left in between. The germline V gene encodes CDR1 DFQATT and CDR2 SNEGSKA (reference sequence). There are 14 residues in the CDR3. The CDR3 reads CSARRTAIGYGYTF. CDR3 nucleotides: TGCAGTGCGAGAAGGACGGCTATAGGCTATGGCTACACCTTC.

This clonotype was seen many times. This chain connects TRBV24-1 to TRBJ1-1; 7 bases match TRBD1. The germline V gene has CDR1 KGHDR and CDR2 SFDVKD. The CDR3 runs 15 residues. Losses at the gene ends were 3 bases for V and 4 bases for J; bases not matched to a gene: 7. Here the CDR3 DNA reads TGTGCCACCAGTGATACCAGGGGGGGTAGCACTGAAGCTTTCTTT. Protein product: CATSDTRGGSTEAFF.

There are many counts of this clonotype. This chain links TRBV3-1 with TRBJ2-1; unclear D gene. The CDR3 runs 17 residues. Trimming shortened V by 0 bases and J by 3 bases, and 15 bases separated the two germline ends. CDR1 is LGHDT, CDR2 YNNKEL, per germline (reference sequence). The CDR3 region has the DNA TGTGCCAGCAGCCAAGATCACTTGGGTATGAGCTACAATGAGCAGTTCTTC. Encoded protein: CASSQDHLGMSYNEQFF.